This T cell receptor beta chain derives from a study of T cell repertoires in cytomegalovirus infection. Study-wide results and caveats: HLA-C-restricted CMV-specific TCR beta clonotypes were dominant in the ex vivo response.

In germline, CDR1 is MNHEY, CDR2 SVGAGI. V dropped 4 bases and J dropped 5 bases, with 14 bases sitting between them. This CDR3 region has 14 residues. About this clonotype: The antigen is undetermined.

In TCRdb, the reads were re-called with MiXCR into one record per CDR3 protein. The sample contains 700,000 to 950,000 distinct CDR3 sequences, 32% of which appear only once. The rearrangement joins TRBV6-5 to TRBJ1-2; D is ambiguous. The sequence was collected from a human donor in good health (CMV status not recorded). Some clones in this sample may be carry-over from other donors' samples. This specimen consisted of cultured CD8+ T cells from PBMCs, obtained from culture after CMV antigen stimulation. The CDR3 bases are TGTGCCAGCAGTTTGATGGGGAGTCGGTATGGCTACACCTTC. Its translation is CASSLMGSRYGYTF.